A single sample gave rise to the 2 T cell receptor beta chains below, sequenced in a study of blood T cells in healthy people across ages. A second about 6 to 12 cycle PCR used barcoded and J-beta primers. TCRdb re-called the 5' RACE reads through MiXCR, storing one row per CDR3 protein. This sample yields about 2 million distinct CDR3 sequences, of which 49% are seen a single time; less than 2.5% belongs to the top ten. What was sequenced was blood. These receptors were obtained from a woman aged 35 to 49 in good health.

J is TRBJ2-7 and V is TRBV20-1; D gene ambiguous. The V end was cut by 5 bases, the J end by 3 bases, with 14 bases between. Per the germline V gene, CDR1 is DFQATT and CDR2 is SNEGSKA (reference sequence). This CDR3 comprises 13 residues. The CDR3 DNA sequence: TGCAGTGCTTCGAGAGGACCCAACTACGAGCAGTACTTC. Protein sequence: CSASRGPNYEQYF.

This clonotype was counted a few times. The chain has TRBV20-1 and TRBJ2-7; 8 nucleotides line up with TRBD1. Per germline, CDR1 DFQATT and CDR2 SNEGSKA (reference sequence). J lost 6 bases, V lost 7 bases, and 11 bases had no gene match. The CDR3 is 13 residues long. Here the CDR3 DNA reads TGCAGTGTTAGGGGGGCAGGGGGCGCCGAGCAGTACTTC. Encoded protein: CSVRGAGGAEQYF.